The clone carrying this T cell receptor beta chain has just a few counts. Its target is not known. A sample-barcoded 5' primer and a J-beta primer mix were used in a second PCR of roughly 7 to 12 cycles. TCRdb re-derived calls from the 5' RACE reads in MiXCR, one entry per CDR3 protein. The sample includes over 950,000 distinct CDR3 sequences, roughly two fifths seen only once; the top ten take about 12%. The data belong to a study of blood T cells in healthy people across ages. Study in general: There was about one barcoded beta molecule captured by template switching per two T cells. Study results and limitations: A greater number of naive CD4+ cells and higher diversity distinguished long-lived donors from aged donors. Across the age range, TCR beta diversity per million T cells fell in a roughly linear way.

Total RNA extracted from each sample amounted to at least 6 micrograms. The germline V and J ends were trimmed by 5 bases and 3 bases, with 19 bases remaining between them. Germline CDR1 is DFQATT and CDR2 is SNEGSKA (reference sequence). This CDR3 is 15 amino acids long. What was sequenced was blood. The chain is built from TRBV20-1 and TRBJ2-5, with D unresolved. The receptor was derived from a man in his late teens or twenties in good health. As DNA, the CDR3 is TGCAGTGCTCCACACCCTGGGTTAATCGAAGAGACCCAGTACTTC. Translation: CSAPHPGLIEETQYF.